The rows below give T cell receptor beta chains drawn from one sample of a study of T-cell memory formation after mild COVID-19. TCRdb reprocessed the 5' RACE reads with MiXCR, giving one entry per CDR3 protein. Of a few hundred thousand distinct CDR3 sequences in the sample, roughly 20% were seen once. Sequencing was performed on PBMCs or a T cell subset sorted from them (not recorded which). All receptors derive from an adult woman who had mild COVID-19 (a few samples of this study predate the infection). Cell type and time point are not known. Each CDR3 is given with its conserved first and last residue. The order of the fields is CDR3 protein, CDR3 DNA, clone size, CDR3 length, V gene, D gene, J gene. The D gene is left open where the match is weak. Clone size, where shown, is once, few, many, or a class for clones that have expanded.

CDR3 protein: CASSLMGGLAADTQYF
CDR3 DNA: TGTGCCAGCAGCTTAATGGGGGGACTAGCCGCAGATACGCAGTATTTT
clone size: few
CDR3 length: 16
V gene: TRBV7-3
D gene: TRBD2
J gene: TRBJ2-3

CDR3 protein: CASSLAQGLDYGYTF
CDR3 DNA: TGTGCCAGCAGCTTGGCACAGGGACTGGACTATGGCTACACCTTC
clone size: NA
CDR3 length: 15
V gene: TRBV5-5
D gene: NA
J gene: TRBJ1-2

CDR3 protein: CASSVRDRDDGTQYF
CDR3 DNA: TGTGCCAGCAGTGTACGGGACCGGGACGACGGTACGCAGTATTTT
clone size: few
CDR3 length: 15
V gene: TRBV25-1
D gene: NA
J gene: TRBJ2-3

CDR3 protein: CASSPVRGGWYNEQFF
CDR3 DNA: TGTGCCAGCAGCCCCGTGAGGGGCGGATGGTACAATGAGCAGTTCTTC
clone size: NA
CDR3 length: 16
V gene: TRBV12-3/TRBV12-4
D gene: NA
J gene: TRBJ2-1

CDR3 protein: CASSPGLAGGELFF
CDR3 DNA: TGTGCCAGCAGCCCGGGACTAGCGGGCGGGGAGCTGTTTTTT
clone size: NA
CDR3 length: 14
V gene: TRBV6-2/TRBV6-3
D gene: TRBD2
J gene: TRBJ2-2

CDR3 protein: CASSRSSGGVTDTQYF
CDR3 DNA: TGCGCCAGCAGCCGTTCTAGCGGGGGGGTCACAGATACGCAGTATTTT
clone size: few
CDR3 length: 16
V gene: TRBV5-1
D gene: TRBD2
J gene: TRBJ2-3

CDR3 protein: CASSLARGRINEQYF
CDR3 DNA: TGCGCCAGCAGCTTGGCCCGGGGGCGCATCAACGAGCAGTACTTC
clone size: NA
CDR3 length: 15
V gene: TRBV5-1
D gene: NA
J gene: TRBJ2-7

CDR3 protein: CSAGSRGIQYF
CDR3 DNA: TGCAGTGCGGGCAGCAGGGGCATTCAGTACTTC
clone size: few
CDR3 length: 11
V gene: TRBV20-1
D gene: NA
J gene: TRBJ2-4

CDR3 protein: CASSGSGAEAFF
CDR3 DNA: TGCGCCAGCAGCGGGTCAGGGGCTGAAGCTTTCTTT
clone size: NA
CDR3 length: 12
V gene: TRBV5-1
D gene: NA
J gene: TRBJ1-1

CDR3 protein: CASSGSGQGSGIQYF
CDR3 DNA: TGTGCCAGCAGCGGAAGTGGGCAGGGAAGCGGCATTCAGTACTTC
clone size: few
CDR3 length: 15
V gene: TRBV7-3
D gene: NA
J gene: TRBJ2-4

CDR3 protein: CASSVAITEAFF
CDR3 DNA: TGTGCCAGCAGCGTAGCTATAACTGAAGCTTTCTTT
clone size: few
CDR3 length: 12
V gene: TRBV7-2
D gene: NA
J gene: TRBJ1-1

CDR3 protein: CASSPLLRGQFF
CDR3 DNA: TGTGCCAGCAGCCCCCTTTTGAGGGGGCAGTTCTTC
clone size: NA
CDR3 length: 12
V gene: TRBV7-2
D gene: NA
J gene: TRBJ2-1

CDR3 protein: CAISRLAGKETQYF
CDR3 DNA: TGTGCCATCAGCCGACTAGCGGGGAAAGAGACCCAGTACTTC
clone size: many
CDR3 length: 14
V gene: TRBV10-3
D gene: TRBD2
J gene: TRBJ2-5

CDR3 protein: CASSAGGWGYTF
CDR3 DNA: TGTGCCAGCAGTGCCGGGGGGTGGGGCTACACCTTC
clone size: once
CDR3 length: 12
V gene: TRBV27
D gene: NA
J gene: TRBJ1-2

CDR3 protein: CASSLDSGFTDTQYF
CDR3 DNA: TGTGCCAGCAGCTTAGATAGCGGGTTCACAGATACGCAGTATTTT
clone size: few
CDR3 length: 15
V gene: TRBV7-3
D gene: TRBD2
J gene: TRBJ2-3

CDR3 protein: CASTRSFSGRADEQFF
CDR3 DNA: TGTGCCAGCACCCGTTCCTTTAGCGGGAGGGCCGATGAGCAGTTCTTC
clone size: few
CDR3 length: 16
V gene: TRBV12-3/TRBV12-4
D gene: TRBD2
J gene: TRBJ2-1

CDR3 protein: CASSTYTHGYTF
CDR3 DNA: TGTGCCAGCAGCACCTATACCCATGGCTACACCTTC
clone size: NA
CDR3 length: 12
V gene: TRBV7-2
D gene: NA
J gene: TRBJ1-2

CDR3 protein: CASSLSSGRSDTQYF
CDR3 DNA: TGTGCCAGCAGTTTGAGTAGCGGGAGGTCCGATACGCAGTATTTT
clone size: few
CDR3 length: 15
V gene: TRBV12-3/TRBV12-4
D gene: TRBD2
J gene: TRBJ2-3

CDR3 protein: CAARDGQRETQYF
CDR3 DNA: TGTGCCGCGCGGGACGGGCAGAGGGAGACCCAGTACTTC
clone size: once
CDR3 length: 13
V gene: TRBV7-9
D gene: NA
J gene: TRBJ2-5

CDR3 protein: CASSIAWTGGESYNSPLHF
CDR3 DNA: TGTGCCAGCAGTATAGCCTGGACAGGGGGCGAATCCTATAATTCACCCCTCCACTTT
clone size: few
CDR3 length: 19
V gene: TRBV12-3/TRBV12-4
D gene: TRBD1
J gene: TRBJ1-6

CDR3 protein: CASTFRQGGDTQYF
CDR3 DNA: TGTGCCAGCACCTTCCGACAGGGAGGAGATACGCAGTATTTT
clone size: NA
CDR3 length: 14
V gene: TRBV12-3/TRBV12-4
D gene: NA
J gene: TRBJ2-3

CDR3 protein: CATSEASGVRTDTQYF
CDR3 DNA: TGTGCCACCAGCGAGGCTAGCGGGGTTCGCACAGATACGCAGTATTTT
clone size: many
CDR3 length: 16
V gene: TRBV15
D gene: TRBD2
J gene: TRBJ2-3

CDR3 protein: CASSPDDSYGYTF
CDR3 DNA: TGTGCCAGCTCACCCGACGACAGCTATGGCTACACCTTC
clone size: NA
CDR3 length: 13
V gene: TRBV18
D gene: NA
J gene: TRBJ1-2

CDR3 protein: CASSPGTSGVTDTQYF
CDR3 DNA: TGCGCCAGCAGCCCAGGGACTAGCGGGGTCACAGATACGCAGTATTTT
clone size: many
CDR3 length: 16
V gene: TRBV4-1
D gene: TRBD2
J gene: TRBJ2-3

CDR3 protein: CSARAQGGRWSPLHF
CDR3 DNA: TGCAGTGCGCGCGCCCAGGGGGGGCGGTGGTCACCCCTCCACTTT
clone size: few
CDR3 length: 15
V gene: TRBV20-1
D gene: TRBD1
J gene: TRBJ1-6

CDR3 protein: CASKPGILAGAQETQYF
CDR3 DNA: TGTGCCAGCAAGCCAGGGATTCTAGCGGGAGCCCAAGAGACCCAGTACTTC
clone size: NA
CDR3 length: 17
V gene: TRBV11-3
D gene: TRBD2
J gene: TRBJ2-5

CDR3 protein: CASSYSAGSFGNTIYF
CDR3 DNA: TGTGCCAGCAGTTACTCTGCGGGAAGCTTTGGAAACACCATATATTTT
clone size: few
CDR3 length: 16
V gene: TRBV6-5
D gene: NA
J gene: TRBJ1-3

CDR3 protein: CASSPGQNCEQFF
CDR3 DNA: TGTGCCAGCTCACCCGGACAAAACTGTGAGCAGTTCTTC
clone size: few
CDR3 length: 13
V gene: TRBV18
D gene: NA
J gene: TRBJ2-1

CDR3 protein: CSARRASGGVDTQYF
CDR3 DNA: TGCAGTGCTAGACGGGCTAGCGGGGGAGTCGATACGCAGTATTTT
clone size: few
CDR3 length: 15
V gene: TRBV20-1
D gene: TRBD2
J gene: TRBJ2-3

CDR3 protein: CATSDLGQGGNNEQFF
CDR3 DNA: TGTGCCACCAGTGACCTCGGACAGGGGGGAAACAATGAGCAGTTCTTC
clone size: NA
CDR3 length: 16
V gene: TRBV24-1
D gene: TRBD1
J gene: TRBJ2-1

CDR3 protein: CASSDRANQPQHF
CDR3 DNA: TGTGCCAGCAGTGACAGGGCGAATCAGCCCCAGCATTTT
clone size: few
CDR3 length: 13
V gene: TRBV25-1
D gene: NA
J gene: TRBJ1-5

CDR3 protein: CASSPYPGDYEQYF
CDR3 DNA: TGTGCCAGCAGCCCATACCCGGGGGACTACGAGCAGTACTTC
clone size: few
CDR3 length: 14
V gene: TRBV3-1
D gene: NA
J gene: TRBJ2-7

CDR3 protein: CASSPTTRSYNEQFF
CDR3 DNA: TGTGCCAGCAGCCCGACAACCCGGTCCTACAATGAGCAGTTCTTC
clone size: few
CDR3 length: 15
V gene: TRBV7-6
D gene: NA
J gene: TRBJ2-1

CDR3 protein: CASSVERVGYTF
CDR3 DNA: TGTGCCAGCAGTGTAGAAAGGGTTGGCTACACCTTC
clone size: NA
CDR3 length: 12
V gene: TRBV2
D gene: NA
J gene: TRBJ1-2

CDR3 protein: CASSQDRGFLGSPLHF
CDR3 DNA: TGTGCCAGCAGCCAAGATAGAGGTTTTCTCGGTTCACCCCTCCACTTT
clone size: few
CDR3 length: 16
V gene: TRBV4-2
D gene: NA
J gene: TRBJ1-6

CDR3 protein: CASSSRTGGLGEGYTF
CDR3 DNA: TGTGCCAGCAGTTCACGGACAGGGGGTTTAGGAGAAGGCTACACCTTC
clone size: few
CDR3 length: 16
V gene: TRBV6-5
D gene: TRBD1
J gene: TRBJ1-2

CDR3 protein: CASRSSGVPISEQYF
CDR3 DNA: TGTGCCAGCAGGTCTAGCGGGGTGCCCATCTCCGAGCAGTACTTC
clone size: few
CDR3 length: 15
V gene: TRBV12-3/TRBV12-4
D gene: TRBD2
J gene: TRBJ2-7